This entry lists 21 T cell receptor beta chains sequenced from one sample in a study of cytomegalovirus exposure and HLA in healthy donors. The study ran its PCR with 60 Vbeta and 13 Jbeta primers. Produced via immunoSEQ multiplex PCR; TCRdb's table is partial and in-frame only. The table includes approximately 210,000 clones, 79% detected once. The sequenced material came from PBMCs. These receptors all come from a woman in her fifties or sixties in good health and CMV-seronegative.

This clone was seen more than once but under ten times. The chain is built from TRBV10-3 and TRBJ1-2; TRBD1 matches 8 bases. The germline CDR1 and CDR2 sequences are ENHRY and SYGVKD. The CDR3 runs 15 residues. J lost 4 bases, V lost 4 bases, and 8 bases had no gene match. This CDR3 reads CAISAPTGEGYGYTF. CDR3 coding DNA: TGTGCCATCAGTGCCCCGACAGGGGAAGGCTATGGCTACACCTTC.

The genes are TRBV28 and TRBJ1-5; no definite D call. The V end lost 6 bases, the J end lost 9 bases, and 15 bases lay between the germline ends. The CDR3 sequence is 13 residues long. CDR1 is MDHEN, CDR2 SYDVKM, per germline. The CDR3 sequence is CASSQRWRGPQHF. In DNA form, the CDR3 reads TGTGCCAGCAGCCAGAGGTGGCGGGGGCCCCAGCATTTT.

This sequence joins TRBV19 and TRBJ1-6; 8 positions match TRBD1. The germline V gene has CDR1 LNHDA and CDR2 SQIVND (reference sequence). This CDR3 region has 15 residues. Trimming removed 6 bases from V and 6 bases from J; junction bases left unmatched: 7. The CDR3 DNA reads TGTGCCAGTAGGACGACAGGGGCTGGTAATTCACCCCTCCACTTT. Protein: CASRTTGAGNSPLHF. Using reference TRBV19 and TRBJ1-6 for the parts outside the CDR3, the full variable domain is DGGITQSPKYLFRKEGQNVTLSCEQNLNHDAMYWYRQDPGQGLRLIYYSQIVNDFQKGDIAEGYSVSREKKESFPLTVTSAQKNPTAFYLCASRTTGAGNSPLHFGNGTRLTVT.

The chain couples TRBV14 to TRBJ2-1; a weak D match, TRBD2 (6 bases). This CDR3 is 17 amino acids long. The germline V and J ends were trimmed by 1 base and 8 bases, with 21 bases remaining between them. In germline, CDR1 is SGHDN, CDR2 FVKESK. CDR3 sequence (DNA): TGTGCCAGCAGCCAAGTCGGGGTGGGGGGAGTTAATGATGAGCAGTTCTTC. Protein sequence: CASSQVGVGGVNDEQFF.

The chain couples TRBV12-5 to TRBJ2-1; a possible D gene is TRBD2 (5 bases). The CDR3 is 15 residues long. Trimming took off 2 bases at V and 1 base at J, with 9 bases between the two ends. Germline assignment: CDR1 LGHNT and CDR2 FRNRAP. The CDR3 here is CASGLTGNSYNEQFF. As DNA, the CDR3 is TGTGCTAGTGGTTTGACCGGGAATTCCTACAATGAGCAGTTCTTC.

The chain joins TRBV2 to TRBJ2-2, with 11 nucleotides matching TRBD2. V was pared by 6 bases and J by 4 bases, with 13 bases of the junction left unmatched. CDR3 length: 18 residues. Germline values: CDR1 SNHLY, CDR2 FYNNEI. The CDR3 spells CASSFGLAGGRGTGELFF. The CDR3 coding sequence is TGTGCCAGCAGCTTTGGGCTAGCGGGGGGCCGGGGCACCGGGGAGCTGTTTTTT.

The chain combines TRBV15 with TRBJ1-3, with D perhaps TRBD1 (5 bases). V was clipped by 5 bases and J by 0 bases, with 8 bases between them. The CDR3 contains 14 residues. CDR1 LNHNV and CDR2 YYDKDF come from the germline V gene (reference sequence). As DNA, the CDR3 is TGTGCCACCAGCCCGACAGACTCTGGAAACACCATATATTTT. Translation gives CATSPTDSGNTIYF. Combining the CDR3 with reference TRBV15 and TRBJ1-3 gives the whole variable domain DAMVIQNPRYQVTQFGKPVTLSCSQTLNHNVMYWYQQKSSQAPKLLFHYYDKDFNNEADTPDNFQSRRPNTSFCFLDIRSPGLGDTAMYLCATSPTDSGNTIYFGEGSWLTVV.

The chain links TRBV4-1 to TRBJ2-7; the D gene is possibly TRBD2 (7 bases). CDR3 length equals 14 residues. The V gene's germline CDR1 is MGHRA and CDR2 YSYEKL. V was clipped by 1 base and J by 10 bases, with 17 bases between them. CDR3 amino acids: CASSQGGGVGGQYF. The DNA of the CDR3 is TGCGCCAGCAGCCAAGGAGGGGGGGTAGGTGGTCAGTACTTC.

The chain joins TRBV6-6 to TRBJ1-5; D is undetermined. This CDR3 comprises 14 residues. Germline assignment: CDR1 MNHNY and CDR2 SVGAGI (reference sequence). The V and J ends lost 6 bases and 6 bases respectively, with 15 bases between them. The CDR3 sequence is CASRTALSSQPQHF. The CDR3 DNA sequence: TGTGCCAGCAGAACAGCCCTGTCGAGTCAGCCCCAGCATTTT.

The V gene is TRBV28, the J gene TRBJ1-2; 7 positions agree with TRBD1. Germline V gene lookup returns CDR1 MDHEN and CDR2 SYDVKM. Trimming removed 6 bases from V and 7 bases from J; junction bases left unmatched: 8. The CDR3 consists of 13 residues. The chain's CDR3 is CASRRQGDSGYTF. The CDR3 nucleotides read TGTGCCAGCAGGCGCCAGGGGGACAGTGGCTACACCTTC.

The chain joins TRBV9 to TRBJ2-1, with 10 bases aligning to TRBD1. The junction had 8 bases not matched to a gene; V was cut back by 3 bases and J by 5 bases. The CDR3 spans 16 residues. Germline V gives CDR1 SGDLS, CDR2 YYNGEE. The CDR3: CASSANRDRGNNEQFF. Here the CDR3 DNA reads TGTGCCAGCAGCGCAAACCGGGACAGGGGTAACAATGAGCAGTTCTTC.

This sequence joins TRBV2 and TRBJ2-5, with D tentatively TRBD2 (5 bases). Trimming left V 4 bases short and J 4 bases short, with 13 bases between. The CDR3 covers 14 residues. CDR1 is SNHLY and CDR2 is FYNNEI in the germline V gene. CDR3 DNA sequence: TGTGCCAGCAGTGTTCGCATTAGCGTAGAGACCCAGTACTTC. It translates to CASSVRISVETQYF. The complete variable domain, with remaining parts taken from reference TRBV2 and TRBJ2-5, reads EPEVTQTPSHQVTQMGQEVILRCVPISNHLYFYWYRQILGQKVEFLVSFYNNEISEKSEIFDDQFSVERPDGSNFTLKIRSTKLEDSAMYFCASSVRISVETQYFGPGTRLLVL.

This rearrangement joins TRBV11-2 to TRBJ2-3, with 9 bases matching TRBD1. The ends lost 5 bases at V and 6 bases at J; junction bases unmatched: 6. CDR3 length: 14 residues. Per the germline V gene, CDR1 is SGHAT and CDR2 is FQNNGV. CDR3 sequence reads: CASSLDRGTDTQYF. For the CDR3, the DNA is TGTGCCAGCAGCCTCGACAGGGGGACTGATACGCAGTATTTT.

The chain recombines TRBV18 with TRBJ1-4; D gene unclear. Germline V CDR1 and CDR2: KGHSH, LQKENI. The germline V and J ends were trimmed by 3 bases and 8 bases, with 7 bases remaining between them. CDR3 length: 12 amino acids. CDR3 sequence reads: CASSPGGEKLFF. CDR3 nucleotides: TGTGCCAGCTCACCTGGCGGGGAAAAACTGTTTTTT.

The chain combines TRBV5-1 with TRBJ2-7; D is possibly TRBD1 (6 bases). The germline V gene encodes CDR1 SGHRS and CDR2 YFSETQ. Trimming took 4 bases from V and 3 from J, leaving 14 bases between them. CDR3 length: 14 amino acids. The CDR3 coding sequence is TGCGCCAGCAGCGTTAAAGGGGGTGGCTACGAGCAGTACTTC. The encoded protein is CASSVKGGGYEQYF.

The rearrangement joins TRBV7-2 to TRBJ2-6; possibly TRBD2 for D (6 bases). This CDR3 is 17 amino acids long. The germline CDR1 and CDR2 sequences are SGHTA and FQGNSA. Trimming removed 4 bases from V and 0 bases from J, with 13 bases in between. DNA for the CDR3: TGTGCCAGCAGCTCCCGGGGGTTCGCCTCTGGGGCCAACGTCCTGACTTTC. This encodes CASSSRGFASGANVLTF. The variable domain in full, completed from reference TRBV7-2 and TRBJ2-6, reads GAGVSQSPSNKVTEKGKDVELRCDPISGHTALYWYRQSLGQGLEFLIYFQGNSAPDKSGLPSDRFSAERTGGSVSTLTIQRTQQEDSAVYLCASSSRGFASGANVLTFGAGSRLTVL.

This clone has ten or more counts. The chain carries TRBV9 and TRBJ1-1; D is undetermined. Germline V lookup: CDR1 SGDLS, CDR2 YYNGEE. The CDR3 spans 16 residues. V lost 4 bases and J 0 bases, leaving 16 bases between the germline ends. CDR3 in amino acids: CASSPRGGAMNTEAFF. The DNA for the CDR3 is TGTGCCAGCAGCCCCCGGGGAGGAGCCATGAACACTGAAGCTTTCTTT.

The chain employs TRBV29-1 and TRBJ1-2; 7 positions agree with TRBD1. V was pared by 7 bases and J by 7 bases, with 9 bases of the junction left unmatched. CDR3 length: 12 amino acids. CDR1 and CDR2 (germline): SQVTM, ANQGSEA. This CDR3 is CSGTTGTRGYTF. In DNA, the CDR3 is TGCAGCGGTACGACAGGGACGCGTGGCTACACCTTC.

The chain employs TRBV5-1 and TRBJ2-3; TRBD1 matches at 7 bases. V shed 1 base, J shed 0 bases, and the junction held 5 bases outside the gene matches. This CDR3 region has 16 residues. The germline CDR1 and CDR2 sequences are SGHRS and YFSETQ. DNA for the CDR3: TGCGCCAGCAGCTTGACAGGGGATACGAGCACAGATACGCAGTATTTT. It specifies CASSLTGDTSTDTQYF.

The chain combines TRBV25-1 with TRBJ1-4, with a possible D match to TRBD1 (5 bases). V was clipped by 7 bases and J by 0 bases, with 9 bases between them. The CDR3 runs 14 residues. Germline V lookup: CDR1 MGHDK, CDR2 SYGVNS. The DNA of the CDR3 is TGTGCCAGCACGGGGGTTACAACTAATGAAAAACTGTTTTTT. It codes for CASTGVTTNEKLFF.

This chain uses TRBV5-4 with TRBJ1-2; 7 bases are shared with TRBD1. Germline CDR1 SGHNT, CDR2 YYREEE (reference sequence). The J segment lost 7 bases and the V segment lost 4 bases, leaving 16 bases of the junction unmatched. CDR3 size: 16 residues. As DNA, the CDR3 is TGTGCCAGCAGCCCCCAATCTACAGGGGCCCTGACTGGCTACACCTTC. Residues: CASSPQSTGALTGYTF.